This T cell receptor (beta chain) was retrieved from a study of cytomegalovirus exposure and HLA in healthy donors. General observations from the study: Later on, a genetic analysis was performed. It linked a missense variant in DCLRE1C with V- and J-gene trimming of TCR beta.

Both 60 Vbeta primers and 13 Jbeta primers went into the PCR. TCRdb's copy holds only in-frame clones and misses some; the assay was immunoSEQ multiplex PCR. The data contain more than 85,000 clones, 80% to 85% of them singletons. A remark on this clone: Its matching antigen is unknown.

Germline lookup yields CDR1 LNHNV and CDR2 YYDKDF (reference sequence). V lost 0 bases and J lost 13, with 10 bases in between. This CDR3 has 12 residues. The genes are TRBV15 and TRBJ2-1; TRBD1 might be the D (6 bases). The sample taken for sequencing was PBMCs. This sequence was found in a man aged 25-45 years in good health and CMV-seropositive. The CDR3 region is CATSREAGAQFF. The DNA of the CDR3 is TGTGCCACCAGCAGAGAGGCAGGGGCCCAGTTCTTC.